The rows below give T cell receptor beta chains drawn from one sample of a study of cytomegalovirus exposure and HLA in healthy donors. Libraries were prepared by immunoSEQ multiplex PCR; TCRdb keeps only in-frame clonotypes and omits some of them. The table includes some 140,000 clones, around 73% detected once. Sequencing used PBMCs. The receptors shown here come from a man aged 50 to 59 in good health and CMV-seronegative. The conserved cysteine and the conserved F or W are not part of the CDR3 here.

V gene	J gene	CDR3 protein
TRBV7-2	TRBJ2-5	ASSLGVLAGGRGETQY
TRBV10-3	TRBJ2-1	AISESGVGTSGYNEQF
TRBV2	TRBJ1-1	ASVGPDTEAF
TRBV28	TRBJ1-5	ASSGKTGFNQPQH
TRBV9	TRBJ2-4	ASSGENLAKNIQY
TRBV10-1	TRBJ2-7	ASSSSGGSHEQY
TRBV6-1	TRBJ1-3	ASSEVPAGSGNTIY
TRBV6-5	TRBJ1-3	ASRMDRVSGNTIY
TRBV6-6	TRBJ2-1	ASRGGGRAGNEQF
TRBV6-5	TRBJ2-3	ASTSRGTDTQY
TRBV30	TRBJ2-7	AWSSGAYEQY
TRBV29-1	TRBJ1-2	SVEHLTTGYT
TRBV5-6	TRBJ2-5	ASSLRDLQETQY
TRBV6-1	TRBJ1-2	ASGPRDRDYGYT
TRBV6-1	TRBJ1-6	ASSAGPYNSPLH
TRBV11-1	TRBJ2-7	ASSLAEYSYEQY
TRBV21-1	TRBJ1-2	ASSKAKPGDPYGYT
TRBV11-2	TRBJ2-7	ASSRLGQGSYYEQY
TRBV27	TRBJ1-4	ASSPGQKNEKLF
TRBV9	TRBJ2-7	ASSPKGQGFDEQY
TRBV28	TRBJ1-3	ASNPGAGRNTIY
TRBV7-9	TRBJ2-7	ASSAQGSSYEQY
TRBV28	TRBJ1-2	ASSLGGRGYGYT
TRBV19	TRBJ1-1	ASSIGRGMNTEAF
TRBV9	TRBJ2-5	ASSVSQGQETQY
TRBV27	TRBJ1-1	ASSPRTGQVTEAF
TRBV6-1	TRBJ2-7	ASRGRLAGVHEQY
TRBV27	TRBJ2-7	ASSFLAEGIYEQY
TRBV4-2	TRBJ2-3	ASSPGGSWDTQY
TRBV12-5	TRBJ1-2	TSGPGTVDLYGYT
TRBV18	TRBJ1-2	ASSPDGNYGYT
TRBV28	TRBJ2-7	ASSGTGLPYEQY
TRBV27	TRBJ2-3	ASSLSGTWGDTQY
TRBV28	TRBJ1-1	ASSYVGTGGDLGRIAGTEAF
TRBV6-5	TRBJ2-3	AARAGGTDTQY
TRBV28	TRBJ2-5	ASGLSGRGETQY
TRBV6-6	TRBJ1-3	ASNRGGRGNTIY
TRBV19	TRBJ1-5	ASSMGRDQPQH
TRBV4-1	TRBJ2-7	ASSQAISEGARAN
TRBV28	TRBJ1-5	ASSHLQEVSNQPQH
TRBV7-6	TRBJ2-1	ASSTTTTTSSEQF
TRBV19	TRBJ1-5	ASRRGRAAGDQPQH
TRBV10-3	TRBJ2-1	AISAETRGEQF
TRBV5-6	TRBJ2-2	ASSLELAGTGELF
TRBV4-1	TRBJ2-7	ASSQDRTGGEQY
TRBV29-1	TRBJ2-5	SVVRGLAGARGETQY
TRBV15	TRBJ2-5	ATSRSRETQY
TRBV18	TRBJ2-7	ASSSGQGGNEQY
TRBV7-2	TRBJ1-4	ASSSGSANEKLF
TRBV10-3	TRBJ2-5	AISPDRGGETQY